Shown below are 20 T cell receptor beta chains from a single sample sequenced in a study of shared clonotypes between healthy human individuals. CD45RO-negative, CCR7-positively selected cells formed the naive CD8 fraction, excluding terminally differentiated effector memory CD45RA+ cells. Generated by immunoSEQ multiplex PCR, the TCRdb table keeps only in-frame clones and is missing some. The table lists some 2 million clones, about 95% of them singletons. The specimen sequenced was naive CD8+ T cells sorted from blood. These receptors originate from a man aged 18-30 years in good health.

This clone was counted a single time. This sequence joins TRBV7-9 and TRBJ2-7; 11 bases map to TRBD2. Trimming at V came to 7 bases and at J to 2 bases, leaving 10 bases not matched to a gene. Looked up from germline, CDR1 is SEHNR and CDR2 is FQNEAQ (reference sequence). This CDR3 has 16 residues. The CDR3 here is CASIDVGLAGTYEQYF. For the CDR3, the DNA is TGTGCCAGCATCGACGTCGGACTAGCGGGTACCTACGAGCAGTACTTC.

V is TRBV29-1 and J is TRBJ2-7; D gene unclear. The V end lost 1 base, the J end lost 5 bases, and 9 bases lay between the germline ends. The CDR3 length is 12 residues. Germline assignment: CDR1 SQVTM and CDR2 ANQGSEA. DNA for the CDR3: TGCAGCGTTGAAGGGACCTCGGACGAGCAGTACTTC. Translated, it gives CSVEGTSDEQYF.

The chain joins TRBV7-2 to TRBJ2-7; D unclear. Between the trimmed V and J ends, which lost 3 bases and 5 bases, there was a span of 8 bases. Germline assignment: CDR1 SGHTA and CDR2 FQGNSA. The CDR3 covers 12 residues. CDR3 residues: CASSLHLDEQYF. For the CDR3, the DNA is TGTGCCAGCAGCTTGCACTTAGACGAGCAGTACTTC.

This clone came up a few times. The sample carries other DNA sequences with the same CDR3. The chain combines TRBV30 with TRBJ1-1; tentative D call: TRBD1 (5 bases). Trimming took off 0 bases at V and 7 bases at J, with 6 bases between the two ends. The CDR3 loop spans 11 amino acids. Germline V gene lookup returns CDR1 GTSNPN and CDR2 SVGIG (reference sequence). The DNA of the CDR3 is TGTGCCTGGAGTGTTGGGGGTGAAGCTTTCTTT. It yields the protein CAWSVGGEAFF.

This chain connects TRBV5-5 to TRBJ1-6, with 11 bases identical to TRBD1. The germline V gene has CDR1 SGHKS and CDR2 YYEKEE (reference sequence). This CDR3 region has 18 residues. V lost 4 bases and J lost 3; bases outside the gene matches: 9. Here the CDR3 DNA reads TGTGCCAGCAGCCAACCTCCGGGACAGGGGGACTATAATTCACCCCTCCACTTT. Translating it yields CASSQPPGQGDYNSPLHF.

The chain carries TRBV19 and TRBJ2-3; D is unresolved. V dropped 0 bases and J dropped 4 bases, with 17 bases sitting between them. Germline-derived CDR1 and CDR2 are LNHDA and SQIVND (reference sequence). CDR3 length: 17 residues. DNA of the CDR3: TGTGCCAGTAGTATAGATCGGGCTCCCCCAGGAGCAGATACGCAGTATTTT. Translating it yields CASSIDRAPPGADTQYF.

The chain couples TRBV6-5 to TRBJ2-7; TRBD2 matches at 8 bases. Trimming removed 1 base from V and 4 bases from J; junction bases left unmatched: 6. The CDR3 extends over 15 amino acids. CDR1 and CDR2 from the germline V gene are MNHEY and SVGAGI. CDR3 DNA: TGTGCCAGCAGTTACTGGCGGGGGGAGCTTTACGAGCAGTACTTC. This gives the protein CASSYWRGELYEQYF.

The rearrangement uses TRBV5-6 and TRBJ2-5; 9 positions agree with TRBD1. The J call may be faulty, since TRBJ2-7 better matches the DNA end. The CDR3 covers 16 residues. Per the germline V gene, CDR1 is SGHDT and CDR2 is YYEEEE. Written as DNA, the CDR3 is TGTGCCAGCAGCCTGCCTGGGACAGGGCGAAGCTACGAGCAGTACTTC. Its translation is CASSLPGTGRSYEQYF.

For this clone: Other DNA sequences of this sample code for an identical CDR3. The rearrangement uses TRBV9 and TRBJ2-3; 7 bases are a match to TRBD2. The germline gives CDR1 SGDLS, CDR2 YYNGEE. Trimming at V came to 0 bases and at J to 0 bases, leaving 4 bases not matched to a gene. This CDR3 has 16 residues. The CDR3 DNA reads as TGTGCCAGCAGCGTAGAAAGCGGGACTAGCACAGATACGCAGTATTTT. As protein: CASSVESGTSTDTQYF.

The V gene is TRBV7-6, the J gene TRBJ2-2, with D unclear. The CDR3 covers 15 residues. Between the trimmed V and J ends, which lost 1 base and 1 base, there was a span of 7 bases. Germline V gene data show CDR1 as SGHVS and CDR2 as FNYEAQ. The CDR3 nucleotides read TGTGCCAGCAGCTTAGAATGGCAGAACACCGGGGAGCTGTTTTTT. It translates to CASSLEWQNTGELFF.

The chain employs TRBV28 and TRBJ1-1; the match to TRBD1 covers 7 bases. The germline CDR1 and CDR2 sequences are MDHEN and SYDVKM. The CDR3 is 12 amino acids. J was trimmed by 9 bases and V by 6 bases; bases with no gene match: 7. The CDR3 region is CASRPPTGKAFF. For the CDR3, the DNA is TGTGCCAGCAGACCCCCGACAGGGAAAGCTTTCTTT.

This clone showed up just once. V is TRBV7-3 and J is TRBJ2-7; tentatively, D is TRBD2 (7 bases). V lost 4 bases, J lost 5 bases, and 18 bases lay in between. The CDR3 runs 15 residues. Germline CDR1 SGHTA, CDR2 FQGTGA. CDR3 region: CASSSQGTNGDEQYF. As DNA, the CDR3 is TGTGCCAGCAGCTCCCAGGGGACTAATGGAGACGAGCAGTACTTC.

The rearrangement links TRBV28 to TRBJ1-4; D call uncertain. This CDR3 region has 15 residues. Germline CDR1 is MDHEN and CDR2 is SYDVKM. Deletions cut 4 bases from V and 4 bases from J, with 13 bases between. CDR3 in DNA: TGTGCCAGCAGTTCCCAAGGTCCCGGTAATGAAAAACTGTTTTTT. Translation: CASSSQGPGNEKLFF.

The V gene is TRBV30, the J gene TRBJ2-3; 8 bases align to TRBD1. CDR1 is GTSNPN and CDR2 is SVGIG in the germline V gene (reference sequence). V lost 3 bases, J lost 4 bases, and 6 bases stayed unmatched. This CDR3 contains 14 residues. The CDR3 DNA reads TGTGCCTGGAGCATTGGACAGGGCCCAGATACGCAGTATTTT. It codes for CAWSIGQGPDTQYF.

V is TRBV11-2 and J is TRBJ1-6; 8 bases agree with TRBD1. V dropped 1 base and J dropped 8; count of bases not matched to a gene: 4. The CDR3 contains 15 residues. Germline assignment: CDR1 SGHAT and CDR2 FQNNGV. The CDR3 region has the DNA TGTGCCAGCAGCTTAGGAGTGACAGGGGATTCACCCCTCCACTTT. Amino acid sequence: CASSLGVTGDSPLHF.

The chain uses TRBV6-5 and TRBJ1-1, with TRBD1 identical over 8 bases. This CDR3 is built from 15 residues. V was clipped by 5 bases and J by 4 bases; unmatched bases: 9. The germline V gene has CDR1 MNHEY and CDR2 SVGAGI. The DNA of the CDR3 is TGTGCCAGCAGTAGGGACAGGCAAGGGCTCACTGAAGCTTTCTTT. This sequence encodes CASSRDRQGLTEAFF.

The V call is TRBV29-1, the J call TRBJ2-7; TRBD1 aligns across 10 bases. V shed 2 bases, J shed 5 bases, and the junction held 6 bases outside the gene matches. The CDR3 contains 14 residues. CDR1 is SQVTM and CDR2 is ANQGSEA in the germline V gene. The CDR3 is CSVETGDRGHEQYF. The CDR3 region has the DNA TGCAGCGTTGAAACGGGGGACAGGGGACACGAGCAGTACTTC.

This chain connects TRBV5-1 to TRBJ1-1; 7 positions match TRBD1. Germline values: CDR1 SGHRS, CDR2 YFSETQ. The length of the CDR3 is 17 residues. V lost 4 bases to trimming and J lost 2 bases; unmatched junction nucleotides: 14. The CDR3: CASSLTPRTGRNTEAFF. The CDR3 DNA is TGCGCCAGCAGCCTTACCCCTCGGACAGGAAGAAACACTGAAGCTTTCTTT.

The gene calls are TRBV7-2 and TRBJ2-1; 8 bases agree with TRBD1. The length of the CDR3 is 16 residues. Trimming at V came to 1 base and at J to 6 bases, leaving 8 bases not matched to a gene. Germline loops: CDR1 SGHTA, CDR2 FQGNSA. CDR3 DNA: TGTGCCAGCAGCTTAGGGCTGACAGGGGTCGGCAATGAGCAGTTCTTC. Amino acids: CASSLGLTGVGNEQFF.

V and J are TRBV4-3 and TRBJ1-4, with D perhaps TRBD1 (6 bases). CDR1 is LGHNA and CDR2 is YSLEER in the germline V gene. The V end was cut by 1 base, the J end by 7 bases, with 13 bases between. The length of the CDR3 is 15 residues. This CDR3 reads CASSQVWGASEKLFF. The CDR3 region has the DNA TGCGCCAGCAGCCAAGTGTGGGGGGCTAGTGAAAAACTGTTTTTT.